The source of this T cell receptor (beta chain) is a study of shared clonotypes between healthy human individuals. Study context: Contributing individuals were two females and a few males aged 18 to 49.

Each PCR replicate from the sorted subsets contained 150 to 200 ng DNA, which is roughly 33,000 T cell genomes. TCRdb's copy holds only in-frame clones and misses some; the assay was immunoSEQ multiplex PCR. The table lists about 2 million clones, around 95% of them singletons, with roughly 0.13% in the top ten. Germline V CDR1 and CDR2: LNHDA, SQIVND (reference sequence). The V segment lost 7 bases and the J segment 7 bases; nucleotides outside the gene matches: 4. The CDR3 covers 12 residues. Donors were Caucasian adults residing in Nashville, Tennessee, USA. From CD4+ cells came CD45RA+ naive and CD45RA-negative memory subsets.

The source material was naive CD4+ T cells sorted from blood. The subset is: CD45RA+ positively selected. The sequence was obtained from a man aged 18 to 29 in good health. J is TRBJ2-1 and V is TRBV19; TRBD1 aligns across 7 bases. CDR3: CASTHRGNEQFF. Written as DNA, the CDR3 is TGTGCCAGTACCCACAGGGGAAATGAGCAGTTCTTC.